The text below deals with one T cell receptor (beta chain). This clonotype was counted many times. This receptor's antigen is unknown. One base away there is no much larger clone; base qualities are not given. For repertoire sequencing, TCR beta CDR3 regions were amplified from RNA transcripts. The first round of RT-PCR was done with HTBI primers and the Qiagen OneStep RT-PCR kit, and was followed by a second round of multiplex PCR, then size selection and purification. Libraries were sequenced on an Illumina HiSeq2000 using paired-end 100 bp reads. The published analysis was carried out like this. SOAPnuke was used for read processing, and reads with adapters, uncalled bases, a mean Phred below 15, or no exact constant-primer or identifier match were discarded. High-quality paired reads were merged with COPE v1.2.5. Each unique nucleotide sequence was treated as a clonotype, and MiTCR v1.1 was used to align the clonotypes to the IMGT TRB V, D and J references. Analysis was restricted to V-J combinations with a frequency above 0.0001, which covered roughly 99% of repertoires. A TCR clonal expansion and chaos score per V-J combination was defined as the ratio of F50 clonal expansion to chaos observed in the TCRdist matrix. Welch's t-statistics and random forest were used to reduce the features to about 12 V-J combinations, which were then used as input to a naive Bayes classifier. Thyroid-blood repertoire similarity was quantified with the Morisita-Horn index. TCRdb itself trimmed the public reads at Q25 with fastp, ran MiXCR and retained productive beta chains. CDR3 protein sequences are deduplicated, and each keeps its most common genes and DNA. The V and J calls and clone size are TCRdb's, not the authors'. The sample profile shows hundreds of thousands of distinct CDR3 sequences; about 21% of them were found once. The ten biggest clones cover approximately 3% of the sample.

V was cut back by 4 bases and J by 7 bases, leaving a gap of 19 bases between them. The CDR3 sequence holds 15 residues, the cysteine and phenylalanine included. CDR3 DNA is the only sequence kept; it has 45 bases, read in frame from the first base. In the germline V gene, CDR1 corresponds to MNHEY and CDR2 to SVGEGT. The data are from a study of Graves' ophthalmopathy and Graves' hyperthyroidism (dated by TCRdb to between 2017 and 2018). Background for the entire study: Peripheral blood was collected before any treatment was given, at the time of initial diagnosis. In more than five hyperthyroidism patients, T-cell repertoires of thyroid tissue and blood were compared. To explore V-J signatures distinguishing ophthalmopathy from hyperthyroidism, a discovery set of approximately 100 patients (43 ophthalmopathy, 55 to 60 stable hyperthyroidism) was enrolled. In total, around 130 blood samples were TCR-sequenced: some 40 ophthalmopathy, about 75 hyperthyroidism and some 17 hyperthyroidism-to-ophthalmopathy patients. The study used signatures of the TCR beta repertoire to tell Graves' ophthalmopathy apart from Graves' hyperthyroidism and to predict which patients would progress to ophthalmopathy. For independent validation, a separate cohort was made up of some 19 hyperthyroidism patients plus 17 patients who later progressed from hyperthyroidism to ophthalmopathy. For training and testing, the 80 to 100 patients in the discovery cohort were randomly divided in a 7:3 ratio. After sampling, hyperthyroidism patients received methimazole starting at 30 mg daily, and ophthalmopathy patients received high-dose intravenous methylprednisolone. The study at large found these results: The 13-signature model separated ophthalmopathy from stable hyperthyroidism with approximately 90% sensitivity and approximately 83% specificity in cross-validation, and 80%/75% in the test set. Sample size was not statistically predetermined, and group allocation was not concealed from the investigators. Most expanded thyroid clonotypes with a frequency above 0.001 also appeared in blood, which suggests that blood repertoires may reflect the immune response in the thyroid. In validation, the model predicted ophthalmopathy progression with nearly 71% sensitivity and about 73% specificity; about a dozen predicted patients were CT-confirmed with GO in a median of approximately six months.

Hyperthyroidism was considered stable if no progression to ophthalmopathy occurred within 18 months of follow-up. Hyperthyroidism patients were newly diagnosed, with disease duration under 2 months, and aged 18 to 65 years. Patients were excluded if they had other autoimmune diseases, uncontrolled infections, pregnancy or lactation. Clinical symptoms, serum thyroxine, TRAb, thyroid ultrasound and orbital computed tomography formed the basis of the diagnosis. PBMCs were isolated from around 10 ml of fresh peripheral blood by Ficoll-Paque density gradient centrifugation. Trizol reagent was used to extract the total RNA, and its quality was then checked on an Agilent 2100 Bioanalyzer.

The rearranged chain carries TRBV6-2 or TRBV6-3 and TRBJ2-5; the D gene may be TRBD1 or TRBD2, since each aligns over 5 bases. The receptor was derived from a woman under 30 with stable Graves' hyperthyroidism. Donor details come from another sample of the same person, matched by shared clones. The specimen was peripheral blood. The CDR3 protein: CASSWGTAGLGTQYF. The nucleotide sequence reads TGTGCCAGCAGTTGGGGGACCGCCGGCTTGGGGACCCAGTACTTC.